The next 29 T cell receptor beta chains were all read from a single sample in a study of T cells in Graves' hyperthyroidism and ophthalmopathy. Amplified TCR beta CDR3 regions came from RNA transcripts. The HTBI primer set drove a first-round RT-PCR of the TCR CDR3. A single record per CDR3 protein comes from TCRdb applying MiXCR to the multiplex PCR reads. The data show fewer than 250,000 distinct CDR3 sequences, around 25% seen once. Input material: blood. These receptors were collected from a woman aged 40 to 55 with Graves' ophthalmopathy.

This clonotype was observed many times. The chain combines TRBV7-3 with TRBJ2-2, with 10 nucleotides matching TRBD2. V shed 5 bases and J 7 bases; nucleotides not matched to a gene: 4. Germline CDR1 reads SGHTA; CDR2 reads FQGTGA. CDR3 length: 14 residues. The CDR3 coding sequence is TGTGCCAGCAGCACCAGACTAGCGGGCGGGGAGCTGTTTTTT. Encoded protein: CASSTRLAGGELFF.

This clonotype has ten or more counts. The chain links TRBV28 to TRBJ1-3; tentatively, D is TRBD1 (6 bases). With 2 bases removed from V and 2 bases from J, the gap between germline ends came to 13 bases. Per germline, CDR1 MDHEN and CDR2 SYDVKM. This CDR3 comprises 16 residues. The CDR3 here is CASSLAQGITGNTIYF. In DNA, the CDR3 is TGTGCCAGCAGTTTAGCCCAGGGGATCACTGGAAACACCATATATTTT.

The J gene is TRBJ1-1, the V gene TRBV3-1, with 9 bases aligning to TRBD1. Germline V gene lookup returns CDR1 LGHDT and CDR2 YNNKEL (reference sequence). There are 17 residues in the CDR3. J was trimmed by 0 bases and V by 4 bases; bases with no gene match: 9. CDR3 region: CASSLGQGSLVNTEAFF. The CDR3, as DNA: TGTGCCAGCAGCCTCGGACAGGGGAGCCTGGTGAACACTGAAGCTTTCTTT.

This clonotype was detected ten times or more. CDR3 protein: CASSSQLGGPNTGELFF. The CDR3 coding sequence is TGTGCCAGCAGCTCGCAGTTGGGCGGCCCGAACACCGGGGAGCTGTTTTTT. The V call is TRBV5-4, the J call TRBJ2-2; D ambiguous. Trimming shortened V by 3 bases and J by 0 bases, and 15 bases separated the two germline ends. Germline lookup yields CDR1 SGHNT and CDR2 YYREEE (reference sequence). There are 17 residues in the CDR3. The full variable domain, its missing parts supplied by reference TRBV5-4 and TRBJ2-2, is ETGVTQSPTHLIKTRGQQVTLRCSSQSGHNTVSWYQQALGQGPQFIFQYYREEENGRGNFPPRFSGLQFPNYSSELNVNALELDDSALYLCASSSQLGGPNTGELFFGEGSRLTVL.

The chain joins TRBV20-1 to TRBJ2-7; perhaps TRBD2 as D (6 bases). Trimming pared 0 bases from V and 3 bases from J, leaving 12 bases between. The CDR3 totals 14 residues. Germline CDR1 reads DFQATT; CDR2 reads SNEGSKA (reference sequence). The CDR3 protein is CSARDSTSYYEQYF. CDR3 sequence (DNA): TGCAGTGCTAGAGATTCAACTAGCTACTACGAGCAGTACTTC.

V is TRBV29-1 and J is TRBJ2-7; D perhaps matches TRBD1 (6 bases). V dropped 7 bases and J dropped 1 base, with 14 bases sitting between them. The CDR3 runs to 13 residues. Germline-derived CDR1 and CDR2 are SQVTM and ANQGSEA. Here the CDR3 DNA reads TGCAGCGCCCAGGGGCCAGTTTCCTACGAGCAGTACTTC. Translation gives CSAQGPVSYEQYF.

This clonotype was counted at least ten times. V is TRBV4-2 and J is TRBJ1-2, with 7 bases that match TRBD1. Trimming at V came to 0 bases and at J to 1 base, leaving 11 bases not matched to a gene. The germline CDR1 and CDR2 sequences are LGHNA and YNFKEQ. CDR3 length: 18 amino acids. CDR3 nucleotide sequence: TGTGCCAGCAGCCAAGATCGGGGAGGGGGCACCGTTAACTATGGCTACACCTTC. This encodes CASSQDRGGGTVNYGYTF.

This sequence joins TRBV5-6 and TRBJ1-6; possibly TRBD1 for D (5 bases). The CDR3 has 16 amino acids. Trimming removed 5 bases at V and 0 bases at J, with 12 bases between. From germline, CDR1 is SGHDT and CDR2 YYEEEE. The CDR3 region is CASSNAGSSYNSPLHF. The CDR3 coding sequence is TGTGCCAGCAGTAATGCAGGGAGCTCCTATAATTCACCCCTCCACTTT.

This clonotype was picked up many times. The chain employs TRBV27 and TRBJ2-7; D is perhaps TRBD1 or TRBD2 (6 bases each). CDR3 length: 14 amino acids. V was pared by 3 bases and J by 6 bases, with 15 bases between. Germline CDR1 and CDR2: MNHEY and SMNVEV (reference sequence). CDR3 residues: CASSFGGTHREQYF. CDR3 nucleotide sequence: TGTGCCAGCAGTTTCGGGGGCACCCACCGCGAGCAGTACTTC.

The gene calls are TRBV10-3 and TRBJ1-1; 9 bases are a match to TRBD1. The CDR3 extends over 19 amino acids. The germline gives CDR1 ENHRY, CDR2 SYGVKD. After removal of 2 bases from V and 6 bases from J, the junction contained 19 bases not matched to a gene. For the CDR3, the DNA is TGTGCCATCAGTGAGGGGACAGGGAAATCGCGTGCGATAATCGCTGAAGCTTTCTTT. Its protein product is CAISEGTGKSRAIIAEAFF.

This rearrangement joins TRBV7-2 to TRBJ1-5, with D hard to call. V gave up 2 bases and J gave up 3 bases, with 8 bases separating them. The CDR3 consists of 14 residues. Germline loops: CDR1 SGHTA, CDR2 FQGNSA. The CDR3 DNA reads TGTGCCAGCAGCTTATATCCGATCAATCAGCCCCAGCATTTT. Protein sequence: CASSLYPINQPQHF.

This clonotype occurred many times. The CDR3 coding sequence is TGTGCCAGCAGTCCCGTATATATAGGACGGATCTCCTACGAGCAGTACTTC. It encodes CASSPVYIGRISYEQYF. The rearrangement uses TRBV6-5 and TRBJ2-7; D unresolved. Germline V CDR1 and CDR2: MNHEY, SVGAGI. The CDR3 has 17 amino acids. Trimming took 5 bases from V and 0 from J, leaving 20 bases between them.

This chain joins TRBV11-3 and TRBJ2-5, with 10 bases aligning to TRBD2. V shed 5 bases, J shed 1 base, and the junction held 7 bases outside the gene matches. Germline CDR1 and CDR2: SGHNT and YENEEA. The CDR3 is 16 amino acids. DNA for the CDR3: TGTGCCAGCAGCCCACGAGCGGGAGGGACCCAAGAGACCCAGTACTTC. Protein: CASSPRAGGTQETQYF.

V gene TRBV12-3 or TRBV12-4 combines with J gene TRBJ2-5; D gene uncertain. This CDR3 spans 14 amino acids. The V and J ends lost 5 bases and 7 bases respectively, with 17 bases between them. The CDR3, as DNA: TGTGCCAGCAGTCTCCCCAAGGGCCGAGGGACCCAGTACTTC. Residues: CASSLPKGRGTQYF.

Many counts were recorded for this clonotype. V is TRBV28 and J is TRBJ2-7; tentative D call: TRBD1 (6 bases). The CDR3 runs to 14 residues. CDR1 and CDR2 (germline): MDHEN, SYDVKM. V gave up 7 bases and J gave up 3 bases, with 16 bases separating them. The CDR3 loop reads CASTQGQASYEQYF. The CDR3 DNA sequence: TGTGCCAGCACCCAGGGACAAGCCAGCTACGAGCAGTACTTC.

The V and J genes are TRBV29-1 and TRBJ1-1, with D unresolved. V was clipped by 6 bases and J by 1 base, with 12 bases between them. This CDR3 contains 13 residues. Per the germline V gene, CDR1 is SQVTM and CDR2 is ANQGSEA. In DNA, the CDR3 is TGCAGCGTGTGGCAGGCTACGAACACTGAAGCTTTCTTT. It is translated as CSVWQATNTEAFF.

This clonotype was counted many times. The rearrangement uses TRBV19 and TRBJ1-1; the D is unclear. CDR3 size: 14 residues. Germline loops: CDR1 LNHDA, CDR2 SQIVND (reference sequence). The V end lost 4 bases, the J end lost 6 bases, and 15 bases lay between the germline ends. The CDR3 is CASSRASGKAEAFF. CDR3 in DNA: TGTGCCAGTAGTAGGGCTAGTGGAAAGGCTGAAGCTTTCTTT.

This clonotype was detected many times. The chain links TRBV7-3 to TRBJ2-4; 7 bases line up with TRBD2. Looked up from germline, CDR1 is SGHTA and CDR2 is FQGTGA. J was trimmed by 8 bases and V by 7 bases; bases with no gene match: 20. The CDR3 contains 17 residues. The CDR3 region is CASTTPPLAQILHIQYF. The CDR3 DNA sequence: TGTGCCAGCACCACCCCCCCACTAGCGCAAATTCTGCACATTCAGTACTTC. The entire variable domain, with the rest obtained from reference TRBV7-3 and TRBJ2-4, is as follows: GAGVSQTPSNKVTEKGKYVELRCDPISGHTALYWYRQSLGQGPEFLIYFQGTGAADDSGLPNDRFFAVRPEGSVSTLKIQRTERGDSAVYLCASTTPPLAQILHIQYFGAGTRLSVL.

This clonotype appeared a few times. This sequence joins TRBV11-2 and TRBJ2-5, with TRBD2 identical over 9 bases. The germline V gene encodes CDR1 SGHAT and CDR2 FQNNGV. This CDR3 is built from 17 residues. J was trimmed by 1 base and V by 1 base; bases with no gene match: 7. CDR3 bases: TGTGCCAGCAGCTTAGTTTTTGCTAGCGGGGTCCAAGAGACCCAGTACTTC. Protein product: CASSLVFASGVQETQYF. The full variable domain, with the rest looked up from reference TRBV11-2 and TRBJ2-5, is EAGVAQSPRYKIIEKRQSVAFWCNPISGHATLYWYQQILGQGPKLLIQFQNNGVVDDSQLPKDRFSAERLKGVDSTLKIQPAKLEDSAVYLCASSLVFASGVQETQYFGPGTRLLVL.

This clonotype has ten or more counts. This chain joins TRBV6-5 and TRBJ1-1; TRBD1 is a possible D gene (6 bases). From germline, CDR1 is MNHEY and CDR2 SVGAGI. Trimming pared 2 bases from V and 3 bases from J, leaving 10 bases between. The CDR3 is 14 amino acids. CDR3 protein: CASSYLRGHTEAFF. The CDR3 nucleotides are TGTGCCAGCAGTTACCTCAGGGGACACACTGAAGCTTTCTTT.

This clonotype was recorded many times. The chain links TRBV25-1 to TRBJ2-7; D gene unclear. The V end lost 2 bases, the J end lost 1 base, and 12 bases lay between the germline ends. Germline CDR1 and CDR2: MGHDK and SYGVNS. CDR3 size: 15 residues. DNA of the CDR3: TGTGCCAGCAGTGAAACTTCCGGAACGTCCTACGAGCAGTACTTC. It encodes CASSETSGTSYEQYF.

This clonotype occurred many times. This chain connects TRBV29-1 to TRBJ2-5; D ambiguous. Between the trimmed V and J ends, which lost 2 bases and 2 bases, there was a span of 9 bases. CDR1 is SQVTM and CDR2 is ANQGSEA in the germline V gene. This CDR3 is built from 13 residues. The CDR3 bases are TGCAGCGTTGAAACTGGATTACAAGAGACCCAGTACTTC. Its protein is CSVETGLQETQYF. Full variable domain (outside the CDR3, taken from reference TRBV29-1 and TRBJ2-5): SAVISQKPSRDICQRGTSLTIQCQVDSQVTMMFWYRQQPGQSLTLIATANQGSEATYESGFVIDKFPISRPNLTFSTLTVSNMSPEDSSIYLCSVETGLQETQYFGPGTRLLVL.

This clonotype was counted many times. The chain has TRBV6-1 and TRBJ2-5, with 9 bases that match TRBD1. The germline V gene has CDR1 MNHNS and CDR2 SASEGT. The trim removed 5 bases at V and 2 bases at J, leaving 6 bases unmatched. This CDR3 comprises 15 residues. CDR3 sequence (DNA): TGTGCCAGCAGTAAACCGACAGGGGGACAAGAGACCCAGTACTTC. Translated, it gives CASSKPTGGQETQYF.

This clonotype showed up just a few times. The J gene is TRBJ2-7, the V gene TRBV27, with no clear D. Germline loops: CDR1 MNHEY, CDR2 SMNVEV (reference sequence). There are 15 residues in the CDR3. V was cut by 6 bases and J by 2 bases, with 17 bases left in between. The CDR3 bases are TGTGCCAGCAGACTAAGGACGCAGGCGACCTACGAGCAGTACTTC. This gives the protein CASRLRTQATYEQYF.

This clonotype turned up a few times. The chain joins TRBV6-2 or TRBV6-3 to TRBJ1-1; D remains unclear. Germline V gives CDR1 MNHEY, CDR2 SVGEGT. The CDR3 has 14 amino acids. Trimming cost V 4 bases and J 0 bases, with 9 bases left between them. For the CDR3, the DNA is TGTGCCAGCAGTTTACCGCTAATGAACACTGAAGCTTTCTTT. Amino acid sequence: CASSLPLMNTEAFF.

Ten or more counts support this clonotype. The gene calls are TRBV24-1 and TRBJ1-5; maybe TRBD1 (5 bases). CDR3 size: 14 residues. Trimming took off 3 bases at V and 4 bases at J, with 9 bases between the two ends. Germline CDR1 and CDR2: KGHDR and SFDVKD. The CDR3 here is CATSDPGLNQPQHF. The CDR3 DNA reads TGTGCCACCAGTGATCCAGGGCTGAATCAGCCCCAGCATTTT.

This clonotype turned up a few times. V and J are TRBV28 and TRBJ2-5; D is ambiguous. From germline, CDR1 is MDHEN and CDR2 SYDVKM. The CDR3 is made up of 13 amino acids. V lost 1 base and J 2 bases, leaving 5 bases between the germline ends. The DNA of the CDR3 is TGTGCCAGCAGTTTATTTAAACAAGAGACCCAGTACTTC. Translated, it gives CASSLFKQETQYF.

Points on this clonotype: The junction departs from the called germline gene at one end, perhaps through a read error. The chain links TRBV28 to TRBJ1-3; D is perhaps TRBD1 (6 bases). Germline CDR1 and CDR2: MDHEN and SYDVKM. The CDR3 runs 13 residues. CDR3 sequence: CASRQGPGNTICF. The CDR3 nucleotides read TGTGCCAGCAGACAGGGCCCTGGAAACACCATATGTTTT.

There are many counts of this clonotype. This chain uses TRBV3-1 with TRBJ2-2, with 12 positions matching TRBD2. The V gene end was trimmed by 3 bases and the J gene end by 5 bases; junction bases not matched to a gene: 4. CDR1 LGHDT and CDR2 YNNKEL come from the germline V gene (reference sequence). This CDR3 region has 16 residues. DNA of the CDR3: TGTGCCAGCAGCCACCTAGCGGGAGGGAGGACCGGGGAGCTGTTTTTT. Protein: CASSHLAGGRTGELFF.